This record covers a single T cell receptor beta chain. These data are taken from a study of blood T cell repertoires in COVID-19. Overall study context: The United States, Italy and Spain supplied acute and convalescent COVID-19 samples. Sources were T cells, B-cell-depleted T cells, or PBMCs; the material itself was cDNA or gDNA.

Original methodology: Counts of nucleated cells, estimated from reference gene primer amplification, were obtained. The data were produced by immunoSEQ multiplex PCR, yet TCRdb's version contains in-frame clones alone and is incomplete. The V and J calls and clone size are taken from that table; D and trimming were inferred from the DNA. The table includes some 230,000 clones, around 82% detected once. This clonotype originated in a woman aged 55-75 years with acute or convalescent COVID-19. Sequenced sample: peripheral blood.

The CDR3 sequence is CATSRVGQGGSGQDTQYF. CDR3 DNA sequence: TGTGCCACCAGCAGAGTGGGACAGGGGGGTTCAGGGCAGGATACGCAGTATTTT. V and J are TRBV15 and TRBJ2-3; 11 positions match TRBD1. J lost 6 bases, V lost 1 base, and 12 bases had no gene match. Germline CDR1 LNHNV, CDR2 YYDKDF (reference sequence). There are 18 residues in the CDR3.